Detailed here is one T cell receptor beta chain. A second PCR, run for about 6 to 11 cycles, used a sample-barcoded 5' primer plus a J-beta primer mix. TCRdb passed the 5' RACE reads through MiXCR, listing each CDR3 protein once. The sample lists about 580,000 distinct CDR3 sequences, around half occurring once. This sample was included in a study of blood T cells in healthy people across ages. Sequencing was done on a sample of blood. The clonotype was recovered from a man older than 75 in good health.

CDR3 DNA: TGCGCCAGCAGCACTTCTGACTCCTCCTACGAGCAGTACTTC. Translated, it gives CASSTSDSSYEQYF. The V and J genes are TRBV5-1 and TRBJ2-5; D not certain. TRBJ2-7 matches the DNA end more closely, so the J call is doubtful. This CDR3 comprises 14 residues. In germline, CDR1 is SGHRS, CDR2 YFSETQ.